A single T cell receptor beta chain is shown here with its context. V lost 0 bases and J lost 3; bases outside the gene matches: 7. CDR3 length: 17 amino acids. Germline V gene data show CDR1 as SGDLS and CDR2 as YYNGEE. The data are from a study of blood T cell repertoires in COVID-19. About the study: Material from acute and convalescent COVID-19 was sourced from the United States, Italy and Spain. The analysed material was cDNA or gDNA that came from T cells, B-cell-depleted T cells, or PBMCs.

As handled by the study authors: From reference gene primer amplification, estimates of nucleated cell counts were derived. Assay used: immunoSEQ multiplex PCR; TCRdb lists only in-frame clones, some missing. V, J and clone size were drawn from that table, and D and trimming were deduced from the DNA. The data hold 95,000 to 100,000 clones, with approximately 86% observed a single time. The receptor was isolated from a man older than 75 with acute or convalescent COVID-19. V usage is TRBV9 and J usage is TRBJ2-3; 10 bases align to TRBD2. The sample taken for sequencing was peripheral blood. This CDR3 is CASSVAPSGSGTDTQYF. The CDR3 coding sequence is TGTGCCAGCAGCGTAGCCCCTAGCGGGAGTGGAACAGATACGCAGTATTTT. The full variable domain, completed using reference TRBV9 and TRBJ2-3, is DSGVTQTPKHLITATGQRVTLRCSPRSGDLSVYWYQQSLDQGLQFLIQYYNGEERAKGNILERFSAQQFPDLHSELNLSSLELGDSALYFCASSVAPSGSGTDTQYFGPGTRLTVL.